This T cell receptor (beta chain) was found in a study of T cell repertoires in cytomegalovirus infection. TCRdb recomputed calls from the reads with MiXCR, one row per CDR3 protein. The table has 250,000 to 300,000 distinct CDR3 sequences, more than 20% seen once. This clonotype was detected many times. Between the trimmed V and J ends, which lost 6 bases and 6 bases, there was a span of 21 bases. The CDR3 extends over 15 amino acids. The germline CDR1 and CDR2 sequences are SGHTA and FQGNSA. This sequence joins TRBV7-2 and TRBJ2-7, with D hard to call. This clonotype originated in a human donor in good health (CMV status not recorded). Some clones in this sample may be carry-over from other donors' samples. Sequenced material: PBMCs. CDR3 DNA: TGTGCCAGCAGTCCAGCGCTGTTGCACAGTGGCGAGCAGTACTTC. The encoded protein is CASSPALLHSGEQYF.